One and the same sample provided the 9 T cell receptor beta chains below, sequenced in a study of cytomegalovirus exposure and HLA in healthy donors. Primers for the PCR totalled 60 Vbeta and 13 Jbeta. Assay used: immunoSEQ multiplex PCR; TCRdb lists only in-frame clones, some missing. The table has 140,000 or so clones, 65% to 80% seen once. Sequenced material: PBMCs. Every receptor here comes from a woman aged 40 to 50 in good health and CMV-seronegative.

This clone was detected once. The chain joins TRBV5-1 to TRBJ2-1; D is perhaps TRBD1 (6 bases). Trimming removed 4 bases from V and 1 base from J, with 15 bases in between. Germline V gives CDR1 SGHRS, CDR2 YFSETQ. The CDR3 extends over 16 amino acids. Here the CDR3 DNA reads TGCGCCAGCAGCCACCGAACAGGGAGTTCCTACAATGAGCAGTTCTTC. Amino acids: CASSHRTGSSYNEQFF.

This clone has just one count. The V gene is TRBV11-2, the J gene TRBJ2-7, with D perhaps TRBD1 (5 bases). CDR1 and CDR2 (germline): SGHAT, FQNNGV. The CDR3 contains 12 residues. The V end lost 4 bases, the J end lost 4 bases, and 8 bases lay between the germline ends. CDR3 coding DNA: TGTGCCAGCAGCTCCAACAGGTACGAGCAGTACTTC. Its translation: CASSSNRYEQYF. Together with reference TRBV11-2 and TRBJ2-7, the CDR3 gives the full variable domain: EAGVAQSPRYKIIEKRQSVAFWCNPISGHATLYWYQQILGQGPKLLIQFQNNGVVDDSQLPKDRFSAERLKGVDSTLKIQPAKLEDSAVYLCASSSNRYEQYFGPGTRLTVT.

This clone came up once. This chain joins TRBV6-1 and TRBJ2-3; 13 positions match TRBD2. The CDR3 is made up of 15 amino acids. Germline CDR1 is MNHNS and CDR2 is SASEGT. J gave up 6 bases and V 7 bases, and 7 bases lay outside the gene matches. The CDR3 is CASNPGTSGTDTQYF. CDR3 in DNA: TGTGCCAGCAACCCCGGGACTAGCGGGACGGATACGCAGTATTTT.

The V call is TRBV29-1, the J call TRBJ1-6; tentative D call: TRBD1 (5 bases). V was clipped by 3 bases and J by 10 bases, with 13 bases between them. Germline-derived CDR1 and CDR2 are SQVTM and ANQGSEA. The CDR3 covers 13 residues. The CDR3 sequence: CSVDYRIRSPLHF. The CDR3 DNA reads TGCAGCGTTGATTACAGGATCCGCTCACCCCTCCACTTT.

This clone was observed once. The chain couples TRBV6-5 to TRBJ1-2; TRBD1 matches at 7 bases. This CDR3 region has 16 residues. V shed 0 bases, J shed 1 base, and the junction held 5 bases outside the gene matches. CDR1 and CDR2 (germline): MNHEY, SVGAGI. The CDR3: CASSYSQGRGNYGYTF. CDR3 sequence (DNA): TGTGCCAGCAGTTACTCACAGGGGAGAGGTAACTATGGCTACACCTTC.

CDR3 loop: CASTLQGDMNTEAFF. The CDR3 DNA reads as TGTGCCAGCACCCTACAGGGGGATATGAACACTGAAGCTTTCTTT. This chain uses TRBV6-1 with TRBJ1-1; 8 bases align to TRBD1. The V segment lost 7 bases and the J segment 0 bases; nucleotides outside the gene matches: 7. In germline, CDR1 is MNHNS, CDR2 SASEGT. The CDR3 is 15 amino acids.

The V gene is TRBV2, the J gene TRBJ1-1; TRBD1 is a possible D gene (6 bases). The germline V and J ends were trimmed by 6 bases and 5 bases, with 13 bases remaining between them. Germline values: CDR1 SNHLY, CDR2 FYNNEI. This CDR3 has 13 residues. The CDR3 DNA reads TGTGCCAGCAGGGACAGCGGGAGGACTGAAGCTTTCTTT. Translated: CASRDSGRTEAFF.

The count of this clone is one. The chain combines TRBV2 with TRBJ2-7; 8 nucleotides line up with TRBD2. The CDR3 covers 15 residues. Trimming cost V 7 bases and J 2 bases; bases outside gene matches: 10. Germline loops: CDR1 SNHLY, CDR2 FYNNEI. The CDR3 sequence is CASISSSGHTYEQYF. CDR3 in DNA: TGTGCCAGCATATCTTCTAGCGGGCATACCTACGAGCAGTACTTC.

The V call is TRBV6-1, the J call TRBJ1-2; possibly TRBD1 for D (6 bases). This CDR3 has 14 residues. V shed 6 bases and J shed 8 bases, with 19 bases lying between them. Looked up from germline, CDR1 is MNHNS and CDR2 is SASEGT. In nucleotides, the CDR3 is TGTGCCAGCAGGGAGCGGGACATACCCAGGGGCTACACCTTC. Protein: CASRERDIPRGYTF.